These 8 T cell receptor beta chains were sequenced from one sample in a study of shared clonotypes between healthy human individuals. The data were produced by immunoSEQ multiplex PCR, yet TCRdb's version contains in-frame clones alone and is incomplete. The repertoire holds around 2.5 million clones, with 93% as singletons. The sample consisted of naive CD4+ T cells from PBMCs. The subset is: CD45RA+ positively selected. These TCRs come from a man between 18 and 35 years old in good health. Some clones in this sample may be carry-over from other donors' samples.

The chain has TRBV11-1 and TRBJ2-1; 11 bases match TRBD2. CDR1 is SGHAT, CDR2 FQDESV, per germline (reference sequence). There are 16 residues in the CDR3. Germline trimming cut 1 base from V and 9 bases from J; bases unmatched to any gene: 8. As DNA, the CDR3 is TGTGCCAGCAGCTTAGTTCCACTAGCGGGAGATATTGAGCAGTTCTTC. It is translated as CASSLVPLAGDIEQFF.

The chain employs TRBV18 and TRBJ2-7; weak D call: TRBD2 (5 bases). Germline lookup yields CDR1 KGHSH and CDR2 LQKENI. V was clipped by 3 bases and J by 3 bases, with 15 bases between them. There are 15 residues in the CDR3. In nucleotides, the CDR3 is TGTGCCAGCTCACCTCGAACGGGGAGCGTCTACGAGCAGTACTTC. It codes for CASSPRTGSVYEQYF.

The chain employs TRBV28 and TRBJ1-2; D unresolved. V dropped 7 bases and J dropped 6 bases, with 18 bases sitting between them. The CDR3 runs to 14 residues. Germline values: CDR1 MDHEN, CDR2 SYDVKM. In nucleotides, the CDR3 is TGTGCCAGCACCCTATCGGCGGGGATCAATGGCTACACCTTC. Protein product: CASTLSAGINGYTF.

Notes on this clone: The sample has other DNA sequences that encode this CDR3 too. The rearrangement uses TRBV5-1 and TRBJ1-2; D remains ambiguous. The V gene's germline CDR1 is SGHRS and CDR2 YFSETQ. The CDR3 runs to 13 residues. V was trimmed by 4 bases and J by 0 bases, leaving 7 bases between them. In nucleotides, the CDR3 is TGCGCCAGCAGCCCGGTGCCTAACTATGGCTACACCTTC. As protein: CASSPVPNYGYTF.

The CDR3 loop reads CASSHPLRSGSNEQFF. CDR3 sequence (DNA): TGCGCCAGCAGCCACCCCCTGAGGAGCGGGAGCAATGAGCAGTTCTTC. The genes are TRBV4-1 and TRBJ2-1; 8 bases map to TRBD2. Germline loops: CDR1 MGHRA, CDR2 YSYEKL. The CDR3 extends over 16 amino acids. J lost 6 bases, V lost 3 bases, and 10 bases had no gene match.

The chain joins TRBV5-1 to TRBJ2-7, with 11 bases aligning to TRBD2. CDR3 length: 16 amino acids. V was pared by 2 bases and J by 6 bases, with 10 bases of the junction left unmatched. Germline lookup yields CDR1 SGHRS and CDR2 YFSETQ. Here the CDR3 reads CASSLLAGDPTGEQYF. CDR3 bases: TGCGCCAGCAGCTTACTAGCGGGAGATCCAACGGGCGAGCAGTACTTC.

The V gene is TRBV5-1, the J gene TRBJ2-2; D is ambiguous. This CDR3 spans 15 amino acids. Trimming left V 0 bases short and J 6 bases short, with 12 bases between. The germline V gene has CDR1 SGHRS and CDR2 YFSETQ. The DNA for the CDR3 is TGCGCCAGCAGCTTGGGCCGGGTCAGAGCCGGGGAGCTGTTTTTT. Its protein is CASSLGRVRAGELFF.

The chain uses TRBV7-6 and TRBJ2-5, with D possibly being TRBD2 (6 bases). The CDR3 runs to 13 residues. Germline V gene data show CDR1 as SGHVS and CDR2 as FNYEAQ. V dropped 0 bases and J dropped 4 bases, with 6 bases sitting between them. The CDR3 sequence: CASSLAGGETQYF. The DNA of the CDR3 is TGTGCCAGCAGCTTAGCGGGAGGAGAGACCCAGTACTTC. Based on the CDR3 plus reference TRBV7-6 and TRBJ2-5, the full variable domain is GAGVSQSPRYKVTKRGQDVALRCDPISGHVSLYWYRQALGQGPEFLTYFNYEAQQDKSGLPNDRFSAERPEGSISTLTIQRTEQRDSAMYRCASSLAGGETQYFGPGTRLLVL.